A single sample is the source of the 10 T cell receptor beta chains below, sequenced in a study of T cells in Graves' hyperthyroidism and ophthalmopathy. The investigators amplified TCR beta CDR3 regions from RNA transcripts. The TCR CDR3 first-round RT-PCR relied on the HTBI primer set. In TCRdb, the multiplex PCR reads were re-called with MiXCR into one record per CDR3 protein. Altogether 350,000 to 450,000 distinct CDR3 sequences are present, roughly 15% being singletons, with the ten largest covering around a third. Sequencing was carried out using blood. These receptors came from a woman aged 25 to 39 with Graves' hyperthyroidism that later progressed to Graves' ophthalmopathy.

This chain links TRBV15 with TRBJ2-3; D may be TRBD2 (6 bases). This CDR3 region has 16 residues. The germline CDR1 and CDR2 sequences are LNHNV and YYDKDF (reference sequence). The V gene lost 2 bases and the J gene lost 0 bases, with 12 bases spanning the gap. The CDR3 DNA follows: TGTGCCACCAGCAGATCCTCCGGGACTAGCACAGATACGCAGTATTTT. Translating gives CATSRSSGTSTDTQYF.

This clonotype was picked up many times. The J gene is TRBJ2-5, the V gene TRBV28; 7 bases agree with TRBD1. The germline gives CDR1 MDHEN, CDR2 SYDVKM. This CDR3 contains 17 residues. The V and J ends lost 5 bases and 5 bases, in that order; junction bases with no gene match: 17. CDR3 DNA: TGTGCCAGCAGTCCACGCGCCGGGACAGAGATGTGGGAGACCCAGTACTTC. This gives the protein CASSPRAGTEMWETQYF.

This sequence joins TRBV6-2 or TRBV6-3 and TRBJ2-7; D call uncertain. Trimming removed 0 bases from V and 3 bases from J, with 12 bases in between. The CDR3 covers 15 residues. The germline V gene encodes CDR1 MNHEY and CDR2 SVGEGT. The CDR3 DNA reads as TGTGCCAGCAGTTACTCGCCTGACACCGGCTACGAGCAGTACTTC. Its translation is CASSYSPDTGYEQYF.

There are a few counts of this clonotype. CDR3 in amino acids: CASSKRTSGGTYEQYF. The CDR3 coding sequence is TGTGCCAGCAGCAAAAGAACTAGCGGGGGAACCTACGAGCAGTACTTC. The V gene is TRBV3-1, the J gene TRBJ2-7, with 11 bases that match TRBD2. CDR1 is LGHDT and CDR2 is YNNKEL in the germline V gene (reference sequence). The J segment lost 2 bases and the V segment lost 5 bases, leaving 8 bases of the junction unmatched. The CDR3 is 16 residues long.

This clonotype was recorded many times. This rearrangement joins TRBV6-1 to TRBJ2-1; TRBD1 might be the D (5 bases). V was clipped by 2 bases and J by 5 bases, with 10 bases between them. CDR1 is MNHNS, CDR2 SASEGT, per germline. The CDR3 sequence is 14 residues long. The CDR3 region has the DNA TGTGCCAGCAGTGAAACAGGCGCTAACAATGAGCAGTTCTTC. This gives the protein CASSETGANNEQFF.

This clonotype was found many times. This rearrangement joins TRBV5-1 to TRBJ2-5; D unresolved. The CDR3 consists of 14 residues. V lost 1 base and J 1 base, leaving 8 bases between the germline ends. CDR1 is SGHRS and CDR2 is YFSETQ in the germline V gene. This chain's CDR3 is CASSLYVTQETQYF. The CDR3 DNA sequence: TGCGCCAGCAGCTTGTACGTGACCCAAGAGACCCAGTACTTC.

The chain is built from TRBV19 and TRBJ2-1; TRBD1 aligns across 8 bases. The CDR3 is made up of 15 amino acids. Germline V CDR1 and CDR2: LNHDA, SQIVND (reference sequence). Losses at the gene ends were 2 bases for V and 9 bases for J; bases not matched to a gene: 9. DNA of the CDR3: TGTGCCAGTAGTATAAGGACAGGGTATCCCAGTGAGCAGTTCTTC. This gives the protein CASSIRTGYPSEQFF.

There are many counts of this clonotype. The rearrangement uses TRBV27 and TRBJ2-7; the D is unclear. Trimming pared 5 bases from V and 0 bases from J, leaving 14 bases between. This CDR3 spans 15 amino acids. From germline, CDR1 is MNHEY and CDR2 SMNVEV (reference sequence). Written as DNA, the CDR3 is TGTGCCAGCAGTCCTCAGGAGCTAGGCTCCTACGAGCAGTACTTC. Protein: CASSPQELGSYEQYF.

This clonotype was recorded at least ten times. V gene TRBV12-3 or TRBV12-4 combines with J gene TRBJ2-7; D remains unclear. Trimming stripped 3 bases from V and 9 bases from J, with 15 bases between. This CDR3 region has 13 residues. The CDR3 here is CASSLELLTGQYF. CDR3 DNA sequence: TGTGCCAGCAGTTTGGAACTACTAACGGGGCAGTACTTC.

This clonotype has a count of ten or more. This chain joins TRBV3-1 and TRBJ1-2; TRBD1 is a possible D gene (6 bases). Deletions cut 1 base from V and 4 bases from J, with 10 bases between. The CDR3 is 14 residues long. Germline-derived CDR1 and CDR2 are LGHDT and YNNKEL (reference sequence). This CDR3 reads CASSQVGGGYGYTF. The CDR3 DNA sequence: TGTGCCAGCAGCCAAGTGGGGGGCGGCTATGGCTACACCTTC.